This TCR beta chain was documented in a study of cytomegalovirus exposure and HLA in healthy donors. The PCR had 60 Vbeta and 13 Jbeta primers. Using immunoSEQ multiplex PCR, the repertoire was profiled, and TCRdb retains in-frame clones only, with some absent. The sample has approximately 150,000 clones; over 60% are singletons. The specimen was PBMCs. The TCR comes from a woman under 40 in good health and CMV-seronegative.

The CDR3 is CASSLRQDTDTQYF. In DNA, the CDR3 is TGTGCCAGCAGTCTTCGACAGGACACAGATACGCAGTATTTT. V gene TRBV7-9 combines with J gene TRBJ2-3, with D perhaps TRBD1 (6 bases). V gave up 6 bases and J gave up 2 bases, with 12 bases separating them. Germline loops: CDR1 SEHNR, CDR2 FQNEAQ (reference sequence). The CDR3 is 14 amino acids.